The clone carrying this T cell receptor beta chain turned up a few times. The target antigen is unknown. TCRdb re-analysed the RACE reads in MiXCR, keeping a single row per CDR3 protein. Seen here are fewer than 150,000 distinct CDR3 sequences, 12% observed once, and the top ten hold more than 1.1%. With 7 bases clipped from V and 5 bases from J, the junction kept 9 bases outside the gene matches. The CDR3 loop spans 13 amino acids. Germline CDR1 reads SGHNT; CDR2 reads YYREEE (reference sequence). The sample belongs to a study of human T cells and chemical hapten exposure. Study information: All patients underwent weekly scalp dosing with diphenylcyclopropenone for the full roughly 25-week study. TCR yields per sample varied mostly from small pooled library volume differences.

The study's findings and limits: Counts of expanded TCRs at PT1 were positively correlated with patch test score.

This sample's time point: patch test 2, 6 weeks after DPC sensitization. The treatment is: therapeutic diphenylcyclopropenone sensitization with weekly scalp DPC. Patch tests were applied only after blood draws. J is TRBJ2-7 and V is TRBV5-4, with 7 bases identical to TRBD2. The source of this sequence is a woman aged 45-60 years with alopecia areata. Some clones in this sample may be carry-over from other donors' samples. This material consisted of whole blood, taken in connection with sensitization to the hapten diphenylcyclopropenone (DPC). In DNA, the CDR3 is TGTGCCAGCGGGAGGGACTTCCAAAACGAGCAGTACTTC. Its protein is CASGRDFQNEQYF.